This TCR beta chain appears in the sequencing data of a study of neoadjuvant anti-PD-1 for oral cavity cancer. Six replicates per PBMC sample, mostly from roughly 470 ng of genomic DNA. The repertoire was sequenced with immunoSEQ multiplex PCR; TCRdb's copy has only in-frame clones and lacks some. The table shows around 15,000 clones, with 67% occurring only once. Trimming left V 7 bases short and J 1 base short, with 16 bases between. The CDR3 is 14 residues long. Germline-derived CDR1 and CDR2 are SQVTM and ANQGSEA. These oral cavity squamous cell carcinomas were HPV-negative and locally advanced. The chain employs TRBV29-1 and TRBJ1-1, with TRBD1 as a possible D gene (5 bases). The TCR sequence derives from a person aged 35-80 years with oral cavity squamous cell carcinoma. The material was PBMCs, obtained before nivolumab (anti-PD-1) treatment. CDR3: CSGKPGATNTEAFF. CDR3 bases: TGCAGCGGGAAACCCGGGGCCACGAACACTGAAGCTTTCTTT.